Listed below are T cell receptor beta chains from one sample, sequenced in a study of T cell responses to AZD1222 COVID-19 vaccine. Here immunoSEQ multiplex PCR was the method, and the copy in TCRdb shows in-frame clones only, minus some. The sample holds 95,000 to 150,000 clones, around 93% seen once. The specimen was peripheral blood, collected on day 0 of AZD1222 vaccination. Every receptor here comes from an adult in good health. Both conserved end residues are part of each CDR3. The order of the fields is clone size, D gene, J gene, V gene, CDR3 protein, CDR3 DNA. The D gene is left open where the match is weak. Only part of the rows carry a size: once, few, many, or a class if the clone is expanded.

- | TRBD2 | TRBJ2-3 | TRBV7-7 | CASSPGLAGAPDTQYF | TGTGCTAGCAGCCCAGGACTAGCGGGAGCCCCAGATACGCAGTATTTT
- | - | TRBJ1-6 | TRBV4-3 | CASSQEGVYNSPLHF | TGCGCCAGCAGCCAAGAAGGGGTTTATAATTCACCCCTCCACTTT
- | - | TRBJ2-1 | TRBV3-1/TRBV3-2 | CASSPDLGYEQFF | TGTGCCAGCAGCCCGGACCTGGGCTATGAGCAGTTCTTC
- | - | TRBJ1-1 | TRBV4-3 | CASSQHRQNTEAFF | TGCGCCAGCAGCCAACATAGACAGAACACTGAAGCTTTCTTT
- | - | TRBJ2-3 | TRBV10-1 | CASSDTLESTDTQYF | TGCGCCAGCAGTGACACCCTAGAAAGCACAGATACGCAGTATTTT
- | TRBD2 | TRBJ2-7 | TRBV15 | CATSPLSGGPYEQYF | TGTGCCACCAGCCCTTTAAGCGGGGGGCCCTACGAGCAGTACTTC
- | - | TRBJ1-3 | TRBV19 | CASSMSSGNTIYF | TGTGCCAGTAGTATGAGCTCTGGAAACACCATATATTTT
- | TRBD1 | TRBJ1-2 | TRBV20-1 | CSAVQGIGYTF | TGCAGTGCAGTACAGGGGATCGGCTACACCTTC
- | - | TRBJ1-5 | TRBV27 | CASSFEGQSNQPQHF | TGTGCCAGCAGTTTCGAGGGGCAGTCCAATCAGCCCCAGCATTTT
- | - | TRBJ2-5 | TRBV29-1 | CSVDAGTGVETQYF | TGCAGCGTTGACGCGGGTACGGGCGTGGAGACCCAGTACTTC
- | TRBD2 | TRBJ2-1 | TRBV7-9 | CASSFTGGPLRNEQFF | TGTGCCAGCAGCTTTACGGGGGGGCCGCTACGAAATGAGCAGTTCTTC
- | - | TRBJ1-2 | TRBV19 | CASTIGGNPIPGYTF | TGTGCCAGTACCATAGGGGGAAATCCGATACCAGGCTACACCTTC
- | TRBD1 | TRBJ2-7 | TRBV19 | CASSPGTGGGYEQYF | TGTGCCAGTAGTCCCGGGACAGGGGGGGGCTACGAGCAGTACTTC
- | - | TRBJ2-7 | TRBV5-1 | CASQWASGPYEQYF | TGCGCCAGCCAATGGGCCAGTGGTCCCTACGAGCAGTACTTC
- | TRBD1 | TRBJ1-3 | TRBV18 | CASSPSGTAYGNTIYF | TGTGCCAGCTCACCCTCCGGGACAGCCTATGGAAACACCATATATTTT
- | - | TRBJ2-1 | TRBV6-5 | CASSYSISKPGQFF | TGTGCCAGCAGTTACTCGATTAGCAAGCCGGGTCAGTTCTTC
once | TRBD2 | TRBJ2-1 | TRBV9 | CASSGTSGGSYNEQFF | TGTGCCAGCAGCGGGACTAGCGGGGGGAGTTACAATGAGCAGTTCTTC
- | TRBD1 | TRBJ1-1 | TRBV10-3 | CALRGQGGTEAFF | TGTGCCCTCCGGGGACAGGGGGGCACTGAAGCTTTCTTT
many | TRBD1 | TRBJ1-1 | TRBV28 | CASSDDRDEAFF | TGTGCCAGCAGTGATGACAGGGACGAAGCTTTCTTT
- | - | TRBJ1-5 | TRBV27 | CASSSWDQPQHF | TGTGCCAGCAGTTCCTGGGATCAGCCCCAGCATTTT
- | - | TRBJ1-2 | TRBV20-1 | CSAVDNYGYTF | TGCAGTGCAGTGGACAACTATGGCTACACCTTC
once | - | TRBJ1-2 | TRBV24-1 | CATSGGRNYGYTF | TGTGCCACCAGCGGAGGCAGAAACTATGGCTACACCTTC
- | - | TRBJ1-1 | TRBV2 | CASNVAPNTEAFF | TGTGCCAGCAATGTAGCCCCTAACACTGAAGCTTTCTTT
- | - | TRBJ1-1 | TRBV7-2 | CASSTDNSEAFF | TGTGCCAGCAGCACGGACAATTCTGAAGCTTTCTTT
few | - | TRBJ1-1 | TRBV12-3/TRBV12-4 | CASSFPVREAFF | TGTGCCAGCAGTTTTCCTGTCCGTGAAGCTTTCTTT
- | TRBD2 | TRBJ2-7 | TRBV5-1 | CASISTYGTSGEQYF | TGCGCCAGCATATCAACCTACGGGACTAGTGGCGAGCAGTACTTC
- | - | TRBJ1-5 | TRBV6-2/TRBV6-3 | CASSYKGYSNQPQHF | TGTGCCAGCAGTTACAAGGGTTATAGCAATCAGCCCCAGCATTTT
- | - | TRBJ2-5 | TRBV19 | CASSPGLQETQYF | TGTGCCAGTAGTCCGGGATTACAAGAGACCCAGTACTTC
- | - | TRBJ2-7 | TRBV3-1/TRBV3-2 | CASSPELGAYEQYF | TGTGCCAGCAGCCCCGAGCTTGGAGCCTACGAGCAGTACTTC
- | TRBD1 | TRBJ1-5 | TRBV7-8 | CASSLDRGDQPQHF | TGTGCCAGCAGCCTGGACAGGGGGGATCAGCCCCAGCATTTT
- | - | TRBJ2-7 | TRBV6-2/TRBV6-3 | CASSYSEISYEQYF | TGTGCCAGCAGTTACTCGGAAATCTCCTACGAGCAGTACTTC
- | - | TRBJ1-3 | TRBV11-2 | CASSPTVTGNGNTIYF | TGTGCCAGCAGCCCAACCGTCACAGGGAACGGAAACACCATATATTTT
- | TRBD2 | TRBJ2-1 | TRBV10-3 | CAISESNSGRRGYEQFF | TGTGCCATCAGTGAGTCGAATAGCGGGAGAAGGGGGTATGAGCAGTTCTTC
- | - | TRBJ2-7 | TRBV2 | CASRAPGLSYEQYF | TGTGCCAGCAGGGCCCCAGGACTTTCCTACGAGCAGTACTTC
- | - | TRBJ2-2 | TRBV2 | CASSEPGELFF | TGTGCCAGCAGTGAACCCGGGGAGCTGTTTTTT
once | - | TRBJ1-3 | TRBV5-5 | CASSFGWASGNTIYF | TGTGCCAGCAGCTTTGGGTGGGCTTCCGGAAACACCATATATTTT
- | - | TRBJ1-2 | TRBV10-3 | CAIRGAIRGGYTF | TGTGCCATCAGAGGGGCGATTCGAGGGGGCTACACCTTC
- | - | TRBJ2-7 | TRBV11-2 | CASSLELKREQYF | TGTGCCAGCAGCTTAGAACTTAAGCGGGAGCAGTACTTC
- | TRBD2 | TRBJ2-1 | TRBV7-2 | CASSLVPSGRVNEQFF | TGTGCCAGCAGCTTAGTGCCTAGCGGGAGGGTCAATGAGCAGTTCTTC
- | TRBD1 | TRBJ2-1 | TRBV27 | CAAGTGIDEQFF | TGTGCAGCCGGGACAGGGATCGATGAGCAGTTCTTC
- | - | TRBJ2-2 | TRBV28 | CASSLLSLLTGELFF | TGTGCCAGCAGTTTATTATCACTTCTAACCGGGGAGCTGTTTTTT
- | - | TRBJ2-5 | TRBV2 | CASRGETQYF | TGTGCCAGCAGAGGGGAGACCCAGTACTTC
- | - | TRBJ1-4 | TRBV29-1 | CSALGGTNEKLFF | TGCAGCGCCCTAGGTGGGACTAATGAAAAACTGTTTTTT
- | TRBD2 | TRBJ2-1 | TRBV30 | CAWTDRPSGSGGSYNEQFF | TGTGCCTGGACCGACCGGCCTAGCGGGAGCGGCGGCTCCTACAATGAGCAGTTCTTC